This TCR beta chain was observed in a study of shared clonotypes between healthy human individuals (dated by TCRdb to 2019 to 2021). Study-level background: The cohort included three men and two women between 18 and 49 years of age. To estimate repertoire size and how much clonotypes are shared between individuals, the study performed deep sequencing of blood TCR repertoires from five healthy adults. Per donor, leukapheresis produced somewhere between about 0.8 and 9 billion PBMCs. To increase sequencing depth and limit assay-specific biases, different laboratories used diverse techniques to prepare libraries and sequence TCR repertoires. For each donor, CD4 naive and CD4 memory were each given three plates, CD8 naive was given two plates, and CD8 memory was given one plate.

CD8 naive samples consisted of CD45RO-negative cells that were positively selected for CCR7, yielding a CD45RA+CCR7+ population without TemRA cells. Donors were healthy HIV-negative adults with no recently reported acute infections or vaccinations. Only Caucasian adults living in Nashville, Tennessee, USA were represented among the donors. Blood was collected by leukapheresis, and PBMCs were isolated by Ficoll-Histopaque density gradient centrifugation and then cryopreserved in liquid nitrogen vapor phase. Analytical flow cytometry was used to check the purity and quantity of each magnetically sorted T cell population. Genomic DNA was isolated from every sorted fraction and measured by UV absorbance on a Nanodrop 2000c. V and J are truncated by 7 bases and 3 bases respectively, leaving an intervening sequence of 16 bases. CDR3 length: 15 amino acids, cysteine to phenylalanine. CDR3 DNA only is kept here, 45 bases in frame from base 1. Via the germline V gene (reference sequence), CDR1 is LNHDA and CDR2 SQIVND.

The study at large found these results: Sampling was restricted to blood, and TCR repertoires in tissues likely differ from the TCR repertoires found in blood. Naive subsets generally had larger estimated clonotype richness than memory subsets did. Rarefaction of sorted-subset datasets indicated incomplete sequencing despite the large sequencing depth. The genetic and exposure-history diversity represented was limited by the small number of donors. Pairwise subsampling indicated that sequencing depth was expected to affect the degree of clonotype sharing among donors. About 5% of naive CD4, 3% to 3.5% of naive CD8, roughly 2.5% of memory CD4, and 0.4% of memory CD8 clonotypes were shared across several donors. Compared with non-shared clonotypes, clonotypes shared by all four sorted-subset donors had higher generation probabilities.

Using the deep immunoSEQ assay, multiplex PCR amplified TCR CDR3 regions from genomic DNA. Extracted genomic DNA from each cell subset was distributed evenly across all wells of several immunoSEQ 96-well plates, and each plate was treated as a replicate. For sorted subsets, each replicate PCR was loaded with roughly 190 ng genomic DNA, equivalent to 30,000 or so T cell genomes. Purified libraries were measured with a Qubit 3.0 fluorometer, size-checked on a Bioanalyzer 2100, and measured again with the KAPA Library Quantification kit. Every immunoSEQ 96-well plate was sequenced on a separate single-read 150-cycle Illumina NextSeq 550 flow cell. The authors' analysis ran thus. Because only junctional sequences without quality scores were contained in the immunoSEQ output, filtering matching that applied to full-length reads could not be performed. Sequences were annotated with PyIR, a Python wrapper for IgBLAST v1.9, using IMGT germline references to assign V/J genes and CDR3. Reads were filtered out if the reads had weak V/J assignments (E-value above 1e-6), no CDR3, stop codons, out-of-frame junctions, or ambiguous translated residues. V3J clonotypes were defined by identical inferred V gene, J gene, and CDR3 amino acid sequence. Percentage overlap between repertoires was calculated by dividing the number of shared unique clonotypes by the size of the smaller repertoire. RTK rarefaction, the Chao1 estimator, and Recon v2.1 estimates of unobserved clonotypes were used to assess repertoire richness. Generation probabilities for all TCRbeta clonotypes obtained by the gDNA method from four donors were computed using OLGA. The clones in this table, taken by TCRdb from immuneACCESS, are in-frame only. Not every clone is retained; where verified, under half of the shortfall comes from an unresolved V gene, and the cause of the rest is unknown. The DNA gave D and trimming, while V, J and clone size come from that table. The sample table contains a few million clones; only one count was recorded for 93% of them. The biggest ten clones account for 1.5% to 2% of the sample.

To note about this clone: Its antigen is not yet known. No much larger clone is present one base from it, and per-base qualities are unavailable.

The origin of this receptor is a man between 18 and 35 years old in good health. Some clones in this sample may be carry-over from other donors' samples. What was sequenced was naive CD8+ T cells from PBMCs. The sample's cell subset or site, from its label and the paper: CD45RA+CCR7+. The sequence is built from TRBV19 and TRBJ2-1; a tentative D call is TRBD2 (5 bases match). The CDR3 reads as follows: CASTYEGTHYNEQFF. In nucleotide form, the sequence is TGTGCCAGTACCTATGAGGGTACCCACTACAATGAGCAGTTCTTC.